The TCR beta chain under discussion was sequenced for a study of T cell changes during pregnancy in multiple sclerosis (dated by TCRdb to the late 2010s). As for the study more broadly: The study looked at changes in the T cell repertoire across pregnancy in women with multiple sclerosis.

With regard to this clone: The antigen it binds to is not known. The record has no base qualities; no much larger clone is one base away.

Measured from the cysteine to the phenylalanine, the CDR3 is 12 residues long. The only DNA kept is the CDR3, 36 bases in frame from the first base. The junction carries 10 bases between V and J, which are trimmed by 3 bases and 8 bases respectively. CDR1 KGHSH and CDR2 LQKENI were looked up in the germline V gene. Receptors were amplified or captured by the immunoSEQ multiplex PCR assay. TCRdb retrieved this table from immuneACCESS and kept in-frame rearrangements only. Not all clones are present; in checked studies, unresolved V genes account for under half, and no reason is known for the remainder. This sample gives tens of thousands of clones in total; 85% to 95% of them show up just once. Of the sample, about 0.94% is held by the ten largest clones.

This material consisted of peripheral blood, taken in the second trimester of pregnancy. The chain is encoded by TRBV18 joined to TRBJ1-2; TRBD1 is perhaps the D gene, given 5 matching bases. The origin of this receptor is a female donor in good health, enrolled as a control in a pregnancy study. The CDR3 sequence is CASSPSGDGYTF. The nucleotides read TGTGCCAGCTCACCGTCGGGGGACGGCTACACCTTC.